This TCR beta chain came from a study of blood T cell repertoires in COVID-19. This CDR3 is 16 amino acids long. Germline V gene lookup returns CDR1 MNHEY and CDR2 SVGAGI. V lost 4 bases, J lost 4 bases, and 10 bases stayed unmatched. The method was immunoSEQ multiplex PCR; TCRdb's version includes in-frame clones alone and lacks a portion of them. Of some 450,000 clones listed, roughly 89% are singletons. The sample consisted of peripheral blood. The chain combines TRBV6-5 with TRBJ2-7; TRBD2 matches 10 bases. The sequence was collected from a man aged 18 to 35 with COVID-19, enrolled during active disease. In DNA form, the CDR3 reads TGTGCCAGCAGTTCCCGTCCCGGGACTAGCGCGTACGAGCAGTACTTC. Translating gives CASSSRPGTSAYEQYF.